This T cell receptor beta chain was profiled in a study of blood T cell repertoires in COVID-19. Study as a whole: Sites in the United States, Italy and Spain provided acute and convalescent COVID-19 samples.

The CDR3 covers 15 residues. Per germline, CDR1 LNHDA and CDR2 SQIVND (reference sequence). V shed 6 bases and J 3 bases; nucleotides not matched to a gene: 4. This clone showed up just once. Original analysis: It was from reference gene primer amplification that nucleated cell counts were estimated. Here immunoSEQ multiplex PCR was the method, and the copy in TCRdb shows in-frame clones only, minus some. V, J and clone size were drawn from that table, and D and trimming were deduced from the DNA. The table includes roughly 160,000 clones, about 87% detected once. The sequencing sample was made of peripheral blood. The chain carries TRBV19 and TRBJ1-4; 10 bases align to TRBD1. This TCR was sampled from a man aged 60-69 years with acute or convalescent COVID-19. CDR3 sequence: CASSTGTGANEKLFF. CDR3 nucleotide sequence: TGTGCCAGTAGCACCGGGACAGGGGCTAATGAAAAACTGTTTTTT.